The 16 T cell receptor beta chains given below trace back to one sample, sequenced in a study of blood T cell repertoires in COVID-19 (dated by TCRdb to 2020 to 2021). The receptor library was made with the immunoSEQ multiplex PCR assay. TCRdb stores this immuneACCESS table with in-frame sequences only. Part of the clones is absent; in the studies checked, under half of the shortfall reflects unresolved V genes, and no reason is known for the rest. This sample holds under 300,000 clones; around 85% were observed only once. Of the sample, 3% to 4% is held by the ten largest clones. Sequencing input: peripheral blood. Every receptor here comes from a woman between 40 and 50 years old with active or convalescent COVID-19.

The V gene is TRBV11-2, the J gene TRBJ2-2; D perhaps matches TRBD1 (6 bases). Germline CDR1 and CDR2: SGHAT and FQNNGV. V was clipped by 4 bases and J by 5 bases, with 20 bases between them. This CDR3 is 17 amino acids long. The CDR3 spells CASSYPGWGRGTGELFF. Written as DNA, the CDR3 is TGTGCCAGCAGCTACCCAGGTTGGGGGCGAGGGACCGGGGAGCTGTTTTTT.

V and J are TRBV30 and TRBJ2-6; D not resolved. The germline gives CDR1 GTSNPN, CDR2 SVGIG (reference sequence). V shed 2 bases and J shed 4 bases, with 24 bases lying between them. CDR3 length equals 19 residues. The CDR3 spells CAWSSSAGALLGGANVLTF. CDR3 nucleotide sequence: TGTGCCTGGAGTTCCTCGGCAGGCGCCCTTTTAGGCGGGGCCAACGTCCTGACTTTC.

The genes are TRBV7-6 and TRBJ1-3; D might be TRBD1 (6 bases). CDR3 length: 14 residues. The germline CDR1 and CDR2 sequences are SGHVS and FNYEAQ. Between the trimmed V and J ends, which lost 2 bases and 2 bases, there was a span of 7 bases. CDR3 DNA sequence: TGTGCCAGCAGCTTAACAGGGCCTGGAAACACCATATATTTT. The encoded protein is CASSLTGPGNTIYF.

The chain is built from TRBV5-6 and TRBJ2-7, with TRBD1 matching 9 bases. Germline assignment: CDR1 SGHDT and CDR2 YYEEEE. The CDR3 totals 14 residues. V lost 1 base to trimming and J lost 4 bases; unmatched junction nucleotides: 3. CDR3 region: CASSLTGGKYEQYF. The DNA for the CDR3 is TGTGCCAGCAGCTTGACAGGGGGCAAGTACGAGCAGTACTTC.

This chain joins TRBV28 and TRBJ1-2, with 8 positions matching TRBD1. This CDR3 is built from 16 residues. Germline V gives CDR1 MDHEN, CDR2 SYDVKM. V gave up 5 bases and J gave up 8 bases; unmatched junction bases: 16. CDR3 residues: CASSKAGGASGRGYTF. CDR3 in DNA: TGTGCCAGCAGTAAGGCAGGGGGCGCTTCTGGACGGGGCTACACCTTC.

The table lists this clone with a few counts. The chain employs TRBV27 and TRBJ2-3; the D is unclear. The CDR3 has 14 residues. The germline V and J ends were trimmed by 7 bases and 0 bases, with 11 bases remaining between them. The germline gives CDR1 MNHEY, CDR2 SMNVEV (reference sequence). CDR3 protein: CASMVTYSTDTQYF. Here the CDR3 DNA reads TGTGCCAGCATGGTCACTTATAGCACAGATACGCAGTATTTT.

The V call is TRBV9, the J call TRBJ2-1; weak D call: TRBD1 (5 bases). Trimming removed 2 bases at V and 8 bases at J, with 8 bases between. In germline, CDR1 is SGDLS, CDR2 YYNGEE. The CDR3 consists of 12 residues. The CDR3 protein is CASSVQGYEQFF. For the CDR3, the DNA is TGTGCCAGCAGCGTCCAGGGCTATGAGCAGTTCTTC.

The J gene is TRBJ2-5, the V gene TRBV27; 8 positions match TRBD2. CDR1 is MNHEY and CDR2 is SMNVEV in the germline V gene (reference sequence). The CDR3 runs to 15 residues. Trimming cost V 5 bases and J 2 bases; bases outside gene matches: 7. CDR3 region: CASSPERGNQETQYF. DNA of the CDR3: TGTGCCAGCAGTCCTGAGCGGGGGAATCAAGAGACCCAGTACTTC.

The chain employs TRBV7-3 and TRBJ2-2; TRBD2 agrees at 7 bases. This CDR3 region has 17 residues. Germline CDR1 and CDR2: SGHTA and FQGTGA. J gave up 1 base and V 0 bases, and 5 bases lay outside the gene matches. The DNA for the CDR3 is TGTGCCAGCAGCTTAACGGCGGCTAGCGGGAACACCGGGGAGCTGTTTTTT. This translates into CASSLTAASGNTGELFF.

The chain is built from TRBV5-5 and TRBJ1-1, with 7 bases that match TRBD1. Losses at the gene ends were 4 bases for V and 0 bases for J; bases not matched to a gene: 3. CDR3 length equals 14 residues. The germline V gene has CDR1 SGHKS and CDR2 YYEKEE (reference sequence). The CDR3 sequence: CASSPGTVNTEAFF. The CDR3, as DNA: TGTGCCAGCAGCCCAGGGACAGTGAACACTGAAGCTTTCTTT.

V and J are TRBV3-1 (or the pseudogene TRBV3-2) and TRBJ1-2; D is perhaps TRBD1 (6 bases). Trimming cost V 1 base and J 8 bases, with 11 bases left between them. The germline gives CDR1 LGHDT, CDR2 YNNKEL (reference sequence). The CDR3 covers 13 residues. CDR3 sequence (DNA): TGTGCCAGCAGCCAAGCTACAGGGATGGGCTACACCTTC. It translates to CASSQATGMGYTF.

The chain is built from TRBV4-2 and TRBJ1-5, with 8 bases identical to TRBD1. Germline trimming cut 1 base from V and 5 bases from J; bases unmatched to any gene: 4. Germline assignment: CDR1 LGHNA and CDR2 YNFKEQ. This CDR3 spans 15 amino acids. In DNA form, the CDR3 reads TGTGCCAGCAGCCAAGGGTCACAGGGGGATCAGCCCCAGCATTTT. Translating it yields CASSQGSQGDQPQHF.

This clone has only a few counts. The genes are TRBV28 and TRBJ1-4; D remains ambiguous. Germline-derived CDR1 and CDR2 are MDHEN and SYDVKM. This CDR3 comprises 14 residues. V lost 2 bases and J lost 7, with 11 bases in between. CDR3 coding DNA: TGTGCCAGCAGTTTAATGAGGATTCGTGAAAAACTGTTTTTT. Translating gives CASSLMRIREKLFF.

The genes are TRBV11-2 and TRBJ1-6; TRBD1 agrees at 8 bases. CDR1 SGHAT and CDR2 FQNNGV come from the germline V gene. J lost 10 bases, V lost 5 bases, and 10 bases had no gene match. This CDR3 is built from 15 residues. CDR3 bases: TGTGCCAGCAGCCTAATTACAGGGGGTGGCTCACCCCTCCACTTT. Translated, it gives CASSLITGGGSPLHF.

The chain is built from TRBV3-1 (or the pseudogene TRBV3-2) and TRBJ1-1, with D possibly being TRBD1 (5 bases). The CDR3 covers 13 residues. Germline CDR1 is LGHDT and CDR2 is YNNKEL (reference sequence). V lost 2 bases, J lost 4 bases, and 8 bases lay in between. In nucleotides, the CDR3 is TGTGCCAGCAGCCAAAGGGGTGGCACTGAAGCTTTCTTT. Residues: CASSQRGGTEAFF.

J is TRBJ1-4 and V is TRBV5-1, with D hard to call. V was clipped by 5 bases and J by 2 bases, with 16 bases between them. This CDR3 contains 16 residues. The germline V gene encodes CDR1 SGHRS and CDR2 YFSETQ. This chain's CDR3 is CASRLGSAVTNEKLFF. Here the CDR3 DNA reads TGCGCCAGCAGGTTAGGCAGCGCCGTGACTAATGAAAAACTGTTTTTT.